Presented here are 29 T cell receptor beta chains from one specimen sequenced in a study of regulatory T cells in long-lasting Graves disease. The TCR beta library used iRepertoire HTBI primers with Arm-PCR amplification of CDR3. Each CDR3 protein is one row after TCRdb ran MiXCR on the multiplex PCR reads. The data contain under 800,000 distinct CDR3 sequences, less than 20% of them singletons. Time point described: newly diagnosed GD, antithyroid drugs for less than 3 months. From PBMCs, RNA was extracted and then used to make the TCR library. These data were likewise used in another study, on T cells in Graves' hyperthyroidism and ophthalmopathy.

Sample: peripheral blood mononuclear cells (PBMCs), taken at new diagnosis, from a patient treated with antithyroid drugs. These receptors all stem from a woman in her twenties or thirties with Graves disease.

At least ten counts were recorded for this clonotype. The J gene is TRBJ2-1, the V gene TRBV12-3 or TRBV12-4; 7 nucleotides align to TRBD2. The length of the CDR3 is 15 residues. The V and J ends lost 1 base and 6 bases, in that order; junction bases with no gene match: 6. CDR3: CASSLDYSGLNEQFF. The CDR3 coding sequence is TGTGCCAGCAGTTTAGACTATAGCGGGCTCAATGAGCAGTTCTTC.

This chain connects TRBV14 to TRBJ1-4; 9 nucleotides line up with TRBD1. The CDR3 sequence is 15 residues long. CDR1 is SGHDN and CDR2 is FVKESK in the germline V gene. The V segment lost 8 bases and the J segment 6 bases; nucleotides outside the gene matches: 10. CDR3 nucleotides: TGTGCCAGCTCACCAACCAGACAGGGGGATGAAAAACTGTTTTTT. It is translated as CASSPTRQGDEKLFF.

In this sample, this clonotype turned up a few times. The genes are TRBV20-1 and TRBJ1-1, with D unclear. Germline V lookup: CDR1 DFQATT, CDR2 SNEGSKA (reference sequence). The CDR3 is 13 residues long. Trimming pared 5 bases from V and 0 bases from J, leaving 10 bases between. CDR3 region: CSASPGLNTEAFF. For the CDR3, the DNA is TGCAGTGCTTCCCCAGGCTTGAACACTGAAGCTTTCTTT.

This CDR3 reads CASVGGANEQFF. CDR3 nucleotide sequence: TGTGCCAGTGTCGGCGGGGCCAATGAGCAGTTCTTC. The chain recombines TRBV9 with TRBJ2-1; possibly TRBD2 for D (6 bases). The V and J ends lost 8 bases and 6 bases respectively, with 12 bases between them. CDR1 is SGDLS, CDR2 YYNGEE, per germline. The CDR3 spans 12 residues.

The rearrangement uses TRBV3-1 and TRBJ1-1; no definite D call. CDR1 is LGHDT and CDR2 is YNNKEL in the germline V gene (reference sequence). V lost 5 bases and J lost 5, with 15 bases in between. The CDR3 is 14 amino acids. The CDR3 spells CASSYQETGTEAFF. CDR3 in DNA: TGTGCCAGCAGCTACCAGGAGACGGGAACTGAAGCTTTCTTT.

This clonotype was recorded a few times. The chain has TRBV6-1 and TRBJ1-6; TRBD1 might be the D (6 bases). The CDR3 is 14 amino acids. Trimming shortened V by 6 bases and J by 7 bases, and 13 bases separated the two germline ends. In germline, CDR1 is MNHNS, CDR2 SASEGT. The CDR3 protein is CASRLTGTNSPLHF. For the CDR3, the DNA is TGTGCCAGCAGACTTACAGGGACGAATTCACCCCTCCACTTT.

There are many counts of this clonotype. CDR3 in amino acids: CASSLASGGQPQHF. Here the CDR3 DNA reads TGTGCCAGCAGTTTAGCCTCCGGTGGGCAGCCCCAGCATTTT. The chain carries TRBV12-3 or TRBV12-4 and TRBJ1-5; D remains unclear. The CDR3 length is 14 residues. The V and J ends lost 0 bases and 7 bases respectively, with 10 bases between them.

This sequence joins TRBV6-1 and TRBJ2-1, with D possibly being TRBD2 (5 bases). V lost 3 bases and J 2 bases, leaving 14 bases between the germline ends. CDR3 length: 16 amino acids. From germline, CDR1 is MNHNS and CDR2 SASEGT. CDR3 residues: CASSDSAGLPYNEQFF. Written as DNA, the CDR3 is TGTGCCAGCAGTGACTCTGCGGGCCTACCCTACAATGAGCAGTTCTTC.

The rearrangement uses TRBV7-2 and TRBJ2-1; possibly TRBD2 for D (5 bases). Trimming pared 3 bases from V and 1 base from J, leaving 10 bases between. CDR1 is SGHTA, CDR2 FQGNSA, per germline. The CDR3 loop spans 15 amino acids. CDR3 loop: CASSFASSSYNEQFF. Here the CDR3 DNA reads TGTGCCAGCAGCTTTGCTAGCTCTTCCTACAATGAGCAGTTCTTC.

This clonotype was counted ten times or more. V and J are TRBV27 and TRBJ2-7; no clear D gene. The CDR3 loop spans 16 amino acids. The V end lost 3 bases, the J end lost 4 bases, and 19 bases lay between the germline ends. Germline V CDR1 and CDR2: MNHEY, SMNVEV (reference sequence). The CDR3 loop is CASSLFDPVGRYEQYF. CDR3 coding DNA: TGTGCCAGCAGTTTGTTTGACCCCGTGGGAAGGTACGAGCAGTACTTC.

This clonotype came up a few times. V usage is TRBV20-1 and J usage is TRBJ2-1; D not certain. The CDR3 spans 16 residues. Germline values: CDR1 DFQATT, CDR2 SNEGSKA (reference sequence). The ends were cut back, 0 bases at V and 0 bases at J, with 12 bases in the middle. The CDR3 loop is CSARDQAPISYNEQFF. CDR3 sequence (DNA): TGCAGTGCTAGAGATCAAGCGCCCATCTCCTACAATGAGCAGTTCTTC.

At least ten counts were recorded for this clonotype. The rearrangement uses TRBV28 and TRBJ2-7, with 7 nucleotides matching TRBD2. Looked up from germline, CDR1 is MDHEN and CDR2 is SYDVKM. The CDR3 consists of 14 residues. V lost 7 bases and J lost 6; bases outside the gene matches: 12. CDR3: CASTWGSSGSEQYF. CDR3 bases: TGTGCCAGCACTTGGGGGTCTAGCGGTTCCGAGCAGTACTTC. The full variable domain, in which reference TRBV28 and TRBJ2-7 provide the parts outside the CDR3, is DVKVTQSSRYLVKRTGEKVFLECVQDMDHENMFWYRQDPGLGLRLIYFSYDVKMKEKGDIPEGYSVSREKKERFSLILESASTNQTSMYLCASTWGSSGSEQYFGPGTRLTVT.

This clonotype was observed many times. The chain joins TRBV20-1 to TRBJ1-1; 7 bases fit TRBD1. CDR3 length: 13 amino acids. Germline CDR1 reads DFQATT; CDR2 reads SNEGSKA (reference sequence). V shed 5 bases and J 1 base; nucleotides not matched to a gene: 4. DNA of the CDR3: TGCAGTGCTTCGGGACAGCCGAACACTGAAGCTTTCTTT. It codes for CSASGQPNTEAFF.

This clonotype was counted between two and nine times. V gene TRBV5-1 combines with J gene TRBJ2-1; TRBD1 aligns across 10 bases. From germline, CDR1 is SGHRS and CDR2 YFSETQ. J lost 8 bases, V lost 4 bases, and 6 bases had no gene match. CDR3 size: 14 residues. DNA for the CDR3: TGCGCCAGCAGCCCGGGACAGGGGCTCGATGAGCAGTTCTTC. It translates to CASSPGQGLDEQFF.

The genes are TRBV13 and TRBJ2-3, with 13 positions matching TRBD2. The CDR3 runs to 17 residues. In germline, CDR1 is PRHDT, CDR2 FYEKMQ (reference sequence). V shed 5 bases, J shed 0 bases, and the junction held 5 bases outside the gene matches. The CDR3 nucleotides read TGTGCCAGCAGCGCGGGACTAGCGGGGTTTAGCACAGATACGCAGTATTTT. Residues: CASSAGLAGFSTDTQYF.

There are many counts of this clonotype. This chain uses TRBV19 with TRBJ2-3; D is unclear. V was pared by 6 bases and J by 2 bases, with 12 bases between. CDR1 is LNHDA and CDR2 is SQIVND in the germline V gene (reference sequence). CDR3 length: 14 residues. The CDR3 bases are TGTGCCAGTAGCATTTCCGGCTCCACAGATACGCAGTATTTT. Amino acid sequence: CASSISGSTDTQYF.

This chain links TRBV6-5 with TRBJ2-7, with 8 positions matching TRBD1. The CDR3 consists of 15 residues. CDR1 and CDR2 from the germline V gene are MNHEY and SVGAGI. Losses at the gene ends were 2 bases for V and 3 bases for J; bases not matched to a gene: 6. CDR3 sequence (DNA): TGTGCCAGCAGTTACGGGGGGACAGGAGACTACGAGCAGTACTTC. Encoded protein: CASSYGGTGDYEQYF.

The chain employs TRBV4-1 and TRBJ1-1; D is ambiguous. V was pared by 0 bases and J by 7 bases, with 9 bases between. This CDR3 region has 13 residues. The germline V gene encodes CDR1 MGHRA and CDR2 YSYEKL. CDR3 in amino acids: CASSQDWGDEAFF. CDR3 sequence (DNA): TGCGCCAGCAGCCAAGATTGGGGAGATGAAGCTTTCTTT.

On this clonotype: The junction departs from germline at one end; a sequencing error may be responsible. The CDR3 sequence: CNARDRDKSFSGNTIYF. The CDR3 region has the DNA TGCAATGCTAGAGACCGTGACAAATCCTTCTCTGGAAACACCATATATTTT. J is TRBJ1-3 and V is TRBV20-1, with D hard to call. The germline gives CDR1 DFQATT, CDR2 SNEGSKA (reference sequence). This CDR3 region has 17 residues.

The chain couples TRBV28 to TRBJ2-1; 8 bases align to TRBD2. V shed 4 bases, J shed 4 bases, and the junction held 9 bases outside the gene matches. The CDR3 sequence is 16 residues long. Germline lookup yields CDR1 MDHEN and CDR2 SYDVKM. In DNA form, the CDR3 reads TGTGCCAGCAGTTCCCCCTCTAGCGGGTTTTACAATGAGCAGTTCTTC. Translated: CASSSPSSGFYNEQFF. Looking up the rest from reference TRBV28 and TRBJ2-1 gives the full variable domain: DVKVTQSSRYLVKRTGEKVFLECVQDMDHENMFWYRQDPGLGLRLIYFSYDVKMKEKGDIPEGYSVSREKKERFSLILESASTNQTSMYLCASSSPSSGFYNEQFFGPGTRLTVL.

This clonotype occurred a few times. The chain carries TRBV12-3 or TRBV12-4 and TRBJ1-6; perhaps TRBD1 as D (6 bases). The CDR3 covers 14 residues. Trimming removed 3 bases at V and 7 bases at J, with 10 bases between. This chain's CDR3 is CASSFWGLNSPLHF. For the CDR3, the DNA is TGTGCCAGCAGTTTCTGGGGGCTAAATTCACCCCTCCACTTT.

There are many counts of this clonotype. This sequence joins TRBV28 and TRBJ2-2; tentatively, D is TRBD2 (6 bases). CDR3 size: 15 residues. The ends were cut back, 2 bases at V and 3 bases at J, with 10 bases in the middle. Germline assignment: CDR1 MDHEN and CDR2 SYDVKM. This CDR3 is CASSLPLAYTGELFF. The CDR3 DNA reads TGTGCCAGCAGTTTACCCCTAGCGTACACCGGGGAGCTGTTTTTT. Complete variable domain (other parts from reference TRBV28 and TRBJ2-2): DVKVTQSSRYLVKRTGEKVFLECVQDMDHENMFWYRQDPGLGLRLIYFSYDVKMKEKGDIPEGYSVSREKKERFSLILESASTNQTSMYLCASSLPLAYTGELFFGEGSRLTVL.

This clonotype was seen more than once but under ten times. The rearrangement uses TRBV3-1 and TRBJ1-4; D unclear. With 3 bases removed from V and 10 bases from J, the gap between germline ends came to 12 bases. CDR3 length equals 13 residues. Germline CDR1 reads LGHDT; CDR2 reads YNNKEL (reference sequence). The CDR3 sequence is CASSQGGVGKLFF. The CDR3 DNA follows: TGTGCCAGCAGCCAGGGCGGGGTTGGAAAACTGTTTTTT.

This clonotype was seen repeatedly, ten times or more. J is TRBJ1-5 and V is TRBV28; D is uncertain. The germline V and J ends were trimmed by 10 bases and 0 bases, with 10 bases remaining between them. This CDR3 region has 13 residues. The germline V gene has CDR1 MDHEN and CDR2 SYDVKM. Here the CDR3 DNA reads TGTGCCACCGCAACGAATAGCAATCAGCCCCAGCATTTT. Its protein is CATATNSNQPQHF.

The rearrangement links TRBV7-3 to TRBJ2-2, with D perhaps matching TRBD1 (6 bases). CDR1 is SGHTA, CDR2 FQGTGA, per germline. Deletions cut 10 bases from V and 2 bases from J, with 11 bases between. CDR3 size: 13 residues. The CDR3 sequence is CATRTDNTGELFF. Here the CDR3 DNA reads TGTGCCACCAGGACAGATAACACCGGGGAGCTGTTTTTT.

This clonotype was counted ten times or more. The chain has TRBV12-3 or TRBV12-4 and TRBJ1-6; unclear D gene. The V end was cut by 3 bases, the J end by 10 bases, with 13 bases between. CDR3 length: 14 residues. CDR3 loop: CASSFRSSGSPLHF. CDR3 in DNA: TGTGCCAGCAGTTTTAGAAGTTCTGGGTCACCCCTCCACTTT.

This clonotype came up a few times. The rearrangement links TRBV5-1 to TRBJ1-2; D perhaps matches TRBD1 (5 bases). Per germline, CDR1 SGHRS and CDR2 YFSETQ. This CDR3 comprises 12 residues. The V gene lost 0 bases and the J gene lost 6 bases, with 6 bases spanning the gap. Here the CDR3 DNA reads TGCGCCAGCAGCTTGGAGGGACATGGCTACACCTTC. Its translation is CASSLEGHGYTF.

This rearrangement joins TRBV5-1 to TRBJ1-1, with D maybe TRBD1 (6 bases). This CDR3 has 13 amino acids. V lost 4 bases and J lost 4, with 11 bases in between. The germline CDR1 and CDR2 sequences are SGHRS and YFSETQ. CDR3 region: CASSSIGGTEAFF. As DNA, the CDR3 is TGCGCCAGCAGCAGTATAGGGGGCACTGAAGCTTTCTTT.

This clonotype was found many times. The junction differs from germline at one of its ends, possibly a read error. The chain has TRBV5-1 and TRBJ2-1; D is tentatively TRBD1 or TRBD2 (5 bases each). Looked up from germline, CDR1 is SGHRS and CDR2 is YFSETQ. This CDR3 has 11 amino acids. CDR3 residues: CASTGGNEQFF. The CDR3 DNA reads TGTGCCAGCACTGGGGGCAATGAGCAGTTCTTC.